A selection of T cell receptor beta chains follows, all from one sample in a study of cytomegalovirus exposure and HLA in healthy donors. Assay used: immunoSEQ multiplex PCR; TCRdb lists only in-frame clones, some missing. The sample includes over 90,000 clones, more than 70% of them seen just once. The source material was PBMCs. Receptor source: a woman aged 55-70 years in good health and CMV-seropositive. Both conserved end residues are part of each CDR3. D genes are given only for firm matches. Some rows have no size entry. The others give once, few or many, or a class for an expanded clone.

j_gene: TRBJ1-2
d_gene: TRBD1
v_gene: TRBV7-6
abundance: NA
CDR3aa: CASSFKPRTGVRRENYGYTF
CDR3nt: TGTGCCAGCAGCTTTAAACCCCGGACAGGAGTTAGAAGAGAGAACTATGGCTACACCTTC

j_gene: TRBJ1-5
d_gene: NA
v_gene: TRBV11-1
abundance: NA
CDR3aa: CASSQDGGGQPQHF
CDR3nt: TGTGCCAGCAGCCAAGATGGGGGAGGTCAGCCCCAGCATTTT

j_gene: TRBJ2-1
d_gene: TRBD1
v_gene: TRBV5-1
abundance: NA
CDR3aa: CASSLEGQGRGNEQFF
CDR3nt: TGCGCCAGCAGCTTGGAGGGACAGGGACGGGGCAATGAGCAGTTCTTC

j_gene: TRBJ2-7
d_gene: TRBD1
v_gene: TRBV5-6
abundance: NA
CDR3aa: CASSFGTGGLYEQYF
CDR3nt: TGTGCCAGCAGCTTTGGGACAGGGGGCCTCTACGAGCAGTACTTC

j_gene: TRBJ1-1
d_gene: NA
v_gene: TRBV5-6
abundance: once
CDR3aa: CASSHPLEGGTEAFF
CDR3nt: TGTGCCAGCAGCCACCCGCTCGAAGGGGGCACTGAAGCTTTCTTT

j_gene: TRBJ1-2
d_gene: TRBD1
v_gene: TRBV28
abundance: NA
CDR3aa: CASTRPQGQGNYGYTF
CDR3nt: TGTGCCAGCACCCGCCCCCAGGGACAGGGTAACTATGGCTACACCTTC

j_gene: TRBJ1-1
d_gene: TRBD1
v_gene: TRBV11-2
abundance: NA
CDR3aa: CASSFSGGNTEAFF
CDR3nt: TGTGCCAGCAGCTTTTCAGGGGGAAACACTGAAGCTTTCTTT

j_gene: TRBJ2-1
d_gene: TRBD2
v_gene: TRBV12-5
abundance: NA
CDR3aa: CASAGRFSYNEQFF
CDR3nt: TGTGCTAGTGCCGGGAGGTTCTCCTACAATGAGCAGTTCTTC

j_gene: TRBJ1-5
d_gene: TRBD1
v_gene: TRBV10-2
abundance: NA
CDR3aa: CASSRTGHSNQPQHF
CDR3nt: TGCGCCAGCAGTCGGACAGGACATAGCAATCAGCCCCAGCATTTT

j_gene: TRBJ1-1
d_gene: NA
v_gene: TRBV5-1
abundance: NA
CDR3aa: CASSLGFEERGTEAFF
CDR3nt: TGCGCCAGCAGCTTGGGTTTCGAGGAAAGGGGGACTGAAGCTTTCTTT

j_gene: TRBJ1-4
d_gene: NA
v_gene: TRBV6-1
abundance: NA
CDR3aa: CASSEGQGGEKLFF
CDR3nt: TGTGCCAGCAGTGAAGGGCAGGGAGGTGAAAAACTGTTTTTT

j_gene: TRBJ2-5
d_gene: NA
v_gene: TRBV5-1
abundance: NA
CDR3aa: CASAASGQETQYF
CDR3nt: TGCGCCAGCGCCGCGAGCGGCCAAGAGACCCAGTACTTC

j_gene: TRBJ2-7
d_gene: TRBD1
v_gene: TRBV5-6
abundance: few
CDR3aa: CASSTYRGRGEQYF
CDR3nt: TGTGCCAGCAGCACCTACAGGGGGCGCGGCGAGCAGTACTTC

j_gene: TRBJ2-5
d_gene: TRBD2
v_gene: TRBV4-1
abundance: NA
CDR3aa: CASSQAWLLAGMNSETQYF
CDR3nt: TGCGCCAGCAGCCAAGCGTGGCTACTAGCGGGGATGAACTCGGAGACCCAGTACTTC

j_gene: TRBJ2-1
d_gene: TRBD2
v_gene: TRBV11-2
abundance: once
CDR3aa: CASGGVAGTSNEQFF
CDR3nt: TGTGCCAGCGGTGGGGTAGCGGGTACCAGCAATGAGCAGTTCTTC

j_gene: TRBJ2-7
d_gene: TRBD2
v_gene: TRBV5-6
abundance: NA
CDR3aa: CASTPGLAGVEQYF
CDR3nt: TGTGCCAGCACCCCGGGACTAGCGGGAGTCGAGCAGTACTTC

j_gene: TRBJ1-2
d_gene: NA
v_gene: TRBV13
abundance: NA
CDR3aa: CASSLFRYGYTF
CDR3nt: TGTGCCAGCAGCTTATTTCGGTATGGCTACACCTTC

j_gene: TRBJ2-7
d_gene: NA
v_gene: TRBV11-2
abundance: NA
CDR3aa: CASSLAPGIYEQYF
CDR3nt: TGTGCCAGCAGCTTAGCGCCAGGGATCTACGAGCAGTACTTC

j_gene: TRBJ2-1
d_gene: TRBD2
v_gene: TRBV9
abundance: few
CDR3aa: CASSPRSGSPNEQFF
CDR3nt: TGTGCCAGCAGCCCCAGGAGCGGGAGTCCCAATGAGCAGTTCTTC

j_gene: TRBJ1-2
d_gene: NA
v_gene: TRBV25-1
abundance: NA
CDR3aa: CASSELEVRYGYTF
CDR3nt: TGTGCCAGCAGTGAATTAGAGGTCCGCTATGGCTACACCTTC

j_gene: TRBJ2-1
d_gene: NA
v_gene: TRBV6-1
abundance: NA
CDR3aa: CASSVGAPPRNEQFF
CDR3nt: TGTGCCAGCAGCGTGGGGGCTCCCCCTAGGAATGAGCAGTTCTTC

j_gene: TRBJ2-7
d_gene: NA
v_gene: TRBV10-2
abundance: NA
CDR3aa: CASKGSGSYEQYF
CDR3nt: TGCGCCAGCAAGGGTAGCGGATCCTACGAGCAGTACTTC

j_gene: TRBJ2-3
d_gene: NA
v_gene: TRBV2
abundance: NA
CDR3aa: CASKGTGWDTQYF
CDR3nt: TGTGCCAGCAAGGGAACAGGGTGGGATACGCAGTATTTT

j_gene: TRBJ1-4
d_gene: TRBD1
v_gene: TRBV19
abundance: NA
CDR3aa: CASSQSGTGYEKLFF
CDR3nt: TGTGCCAGTAGTCAAAGTGGGACAGGTTACGAAAAACTGTTTTTT

j_gene: TRBJ2-7
d_gene: NA
v_gene: TRBV10-2
abundance: few
CDR3aa: CASRPGTVYEQYF
CDR3nt: TGCGCCAGCAGGCCCGGGACTGTCTACGAGCAGTACTTC

j_gene: TRBJ2-2
d_gene: NA
v_gene: TRBV5-1
abundance: NA
CDR3aa: CASSLDRGELFF
CDR3nt: TGCGCCAGCAGCTTGGACAGGGGGGAGCTGTTTTTT

j_gene: TRBJ2-2
d_gene: NA
v_gene: TRBV7-9
abundance: NA
CDR3aa: CASSLLGRSNTGELFF
CDR3nt: TGTGCCAGCAGCTTGCTGGGGAGATCTAACACCGGGGAGCTGTTTTTT

j_gene: TRBJ1-2
d_gene: NA
v_gene: TRBV6-5
abundance: NA
CDR3aa: CASSYNAGVYGYTF
CDR3nt: TGTGCCAGCAGTTACAATGCGGGGGTTTATGGCTACACCTTC

j_gene: TRBJ1-3
d_gene: TRBD1
v_gene: TRBV7-2
abundance: NA
CDR3aa: CASSRGQGDSGNTIYF
CDR3nt: TGTGCCAGCAGCCGAGGGCAGGGGGACTCTGGAAACACCATATATTTT

j_gene: TRBJ2-5
d_gene: NA
v_gene: TRBV10-3
abundance: once
CDR3aa: CAISQGQETQYF
CDR3nt: TGTGCCATCAGCCAGGGCCAAGAGACCCAGTACTTC

j_gene: TRBJ1-4
d_gene: TRBD1
v_gene: TRBV4-1
abundance: few
CDR3aa: CASSQPGQAVLFF
CDR3nt: TGCGCCAGCAGCCAACCGGGACAGGCCGTACTGTTTTTT